This TCR beta chain emerged from a study of T cells in tuberculosis. Sequencing was performed with immunoSEQ multiplex PCR; in TCRdb, only in-frame clones are kept and a portion is missing. This table has 35,000 to 45,000 clones, roughly 94% appearing once. V was shortened by 2 bases and J by 2 bases, with 13 bases between the two germline ends. CDR3 length equals 16 residues. Germline V gives CDR1 MGHRA, CDR2 YSYEKL. Findings of the study overall: Active tuberculosis alpha repertoires lay closer to GMM-specific TCRs than controls'.

With regard to this clone: Its cognate antigen is unknown.

The sequence was obtained from a donor aged 10 to 29 with latent tuberculosis or without tuberculosis infection. Some clones in this sample may be carry-over from other donors' samples. Material for sequencing was PBMCs. The chain carries TRBV4-1 and TRBJ2-1, with D perhaps matching TRBD1 (6 bases). CDR3 amino acids: CASSQLPGDTYNEQFF. CDR3 sequence (DNA): TGCGCCAGCAGCCAACTCCCAGGGGACACCTACAATGAGCAGTTCTTC.